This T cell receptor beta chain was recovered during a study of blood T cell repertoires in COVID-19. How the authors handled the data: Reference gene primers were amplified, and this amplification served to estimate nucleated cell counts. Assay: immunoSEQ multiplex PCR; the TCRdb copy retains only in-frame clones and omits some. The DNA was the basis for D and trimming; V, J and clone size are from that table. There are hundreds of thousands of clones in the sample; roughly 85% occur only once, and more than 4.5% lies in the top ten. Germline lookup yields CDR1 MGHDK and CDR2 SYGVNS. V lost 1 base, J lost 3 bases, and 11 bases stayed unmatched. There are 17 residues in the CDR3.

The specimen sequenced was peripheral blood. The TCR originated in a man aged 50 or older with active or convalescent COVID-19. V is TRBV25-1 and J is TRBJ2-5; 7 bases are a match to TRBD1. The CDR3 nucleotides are TGTGCCAGCAGTGAATCACAGGGGTTTAACTGGGAAGAGACCCAGTACTTC. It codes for CASSESQGFNWEETQYF.